A single count supports the clone carrying this T cell receptor (beta chain). This entry belongs to a study of blood T cell repertoires in COVID-19. Study at large: Acute-phase and convalescent COVID-19 samples originated in the United States, Italy and Spain.

Methods used by the authors: For nucleated cells, counts were estimated from reference gene primer amplification. Repertoires were generated with immunoSEQ multiplex PCR, while TCRdb's copy carries only in-frame clones and drops some. From that table come the V and J calls and clone size; the DNA was used to work out D and trimming. This table has 90,000 to 120,000 clones, about 91% appearing once. Germline CDR1 MNHEY, CDR2 SVGAGI. V lost 8 bases and J 5 bases, leaving 12 bases between the germline ends. The CDR3 is made up of 12 amino acids. The receptor comes from a man in his fifties with active or convalescent COVID-19. The chain employs TRBV6-5 and TRBJ1-2; D ambiguous. What was sequenced was peripheral blood. CDR3 DNA sequence: TGTGCCAGCCGAGCATTACGGTATGGCTACACCTTC. Its translation: CASRALRYGYTF.